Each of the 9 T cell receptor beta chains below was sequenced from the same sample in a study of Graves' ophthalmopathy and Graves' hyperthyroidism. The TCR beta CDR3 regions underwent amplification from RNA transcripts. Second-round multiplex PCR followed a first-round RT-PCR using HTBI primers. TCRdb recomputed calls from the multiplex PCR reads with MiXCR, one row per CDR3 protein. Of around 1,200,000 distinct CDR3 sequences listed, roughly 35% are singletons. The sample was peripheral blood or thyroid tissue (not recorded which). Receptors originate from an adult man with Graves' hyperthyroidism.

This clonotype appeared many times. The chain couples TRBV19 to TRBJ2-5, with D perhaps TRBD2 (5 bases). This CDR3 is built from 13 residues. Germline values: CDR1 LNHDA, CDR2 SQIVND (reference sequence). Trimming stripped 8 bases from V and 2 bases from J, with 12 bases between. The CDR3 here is CASRAEVQETQYF. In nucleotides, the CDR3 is TGTGCCAGTCGGGCGGAGGTTCAAGAGACCCAGTACTTC.

The CDR3 spells CSPQGGSSEQYF. CDR3 nucleotides: TGCAGCCCCCAGGGGGGGTCAAGCGAGCAGTACTTC. The chain is built from TRBV29-1 and TRBJ2-7; either TRBD1 or TRBD2 may fit D (7 bases each). The V and J ends lost 8 bases and 6 bases respectively, with 17 bases between them. Germline assignment: CDR1 SQVTM and CDR2 ANQGSEA. The CDR3 extends over 12 amino acids.

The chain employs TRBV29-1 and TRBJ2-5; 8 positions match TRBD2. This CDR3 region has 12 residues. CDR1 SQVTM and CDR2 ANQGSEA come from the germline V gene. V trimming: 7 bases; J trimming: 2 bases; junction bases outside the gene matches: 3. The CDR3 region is CSAGLAQETQYF. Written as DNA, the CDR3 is TGCAGCGCCGGACTAGCTCAAGAGACCCAGTACTTC.

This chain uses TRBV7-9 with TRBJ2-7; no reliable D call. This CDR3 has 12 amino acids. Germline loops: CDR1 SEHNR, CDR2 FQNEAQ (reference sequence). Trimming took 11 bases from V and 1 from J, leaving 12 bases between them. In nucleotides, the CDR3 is TGTGCCTGGAATGTTCGGTCCTACGAGCAGTACTTC. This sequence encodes CAWNVRSYEQYF.

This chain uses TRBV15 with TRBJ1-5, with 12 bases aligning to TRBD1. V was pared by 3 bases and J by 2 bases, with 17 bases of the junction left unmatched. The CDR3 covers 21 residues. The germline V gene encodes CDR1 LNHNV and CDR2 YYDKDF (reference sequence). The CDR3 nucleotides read TGTGCCACCAGCAGCCCAACGCCCGGGACAGGGGGCATATGGGGCAATCAGCCCCAGCATTTT. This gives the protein CATSSPTPGTGGIWGNQPQHF.

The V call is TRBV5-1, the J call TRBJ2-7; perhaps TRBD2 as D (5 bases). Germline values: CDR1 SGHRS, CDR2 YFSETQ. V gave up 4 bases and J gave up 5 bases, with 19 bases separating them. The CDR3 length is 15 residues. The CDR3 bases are TGCGCCAGCAGCCAAAGGTACGGGAACACCCACGAGCAGTACTTC. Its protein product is CASSQRYGNTHEQYF.

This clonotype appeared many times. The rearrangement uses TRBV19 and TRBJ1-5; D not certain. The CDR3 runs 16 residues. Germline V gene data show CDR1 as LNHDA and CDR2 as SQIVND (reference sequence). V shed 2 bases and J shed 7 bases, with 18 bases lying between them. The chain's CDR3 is CASSIPSGYGVQPQHF. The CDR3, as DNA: TGTGCCAGTAGTATACCGAGCGGGTACGGGGTGCAGCCCCAGCATTTT.

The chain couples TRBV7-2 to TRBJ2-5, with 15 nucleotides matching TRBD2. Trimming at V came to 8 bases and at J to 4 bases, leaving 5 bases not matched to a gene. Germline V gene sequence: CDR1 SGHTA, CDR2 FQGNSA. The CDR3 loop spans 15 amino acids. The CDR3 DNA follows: TGTGCCAGCGCCGGGACTAGCGGGAGGCGAGAGACCCAGTACTTC. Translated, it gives CASAGTSGRRETQYF.

CDR3: CASSPWGGQGLNYGYTF. The CDR3 DNA sequence: TGTGCCAGCAGCCCGTGGGGGGGGCAGGGGCTTAACTATGGCTACACCTTC. The chain is built from TRBV7-6 and TRBJ1-2; D is possibly TRBD1 (6 bases). V lost 5 bases and J 1 base, leaving 20 bases between the germline ends. This CDR3 is built from 17 residues. The germline gives CDR1 SGHVS, CDR2 FNYEAQ.